Detailed here is one T cell receptor beta chain. The ends were cut back, 4 bases at V and 3 bases at J, with 21 bases in the middle. Germline CDR1 SEHNR, CDR2 FQNEAQ (reference sequence). This CDR3 region has 17 residues. Authors' processing steps: Amplifying reference gene primers gave estimates of nucleated cell counts. Clones were sequenced by immunoSEQ multiplex PCR, and TCRdb holds only the in-frame ones, with some missing. V and J calls plus clone size are reproduced from that table; the DNA served to infer D and trimming. This table holds nearly 300,000 clones, about 87% found once. The data stem from a study of blood T cell repertoires in COVID-19. Study as a whole: Collection of acute and convalescent COVID-19 samples took place in the United States, Italy and Spain. In each case, the material was cDNA or gDNA derived from T cells, B-cell-depleted T cells, or PBMCs.

The chain links TRBV7-9 to TRBJ2-5; D uncertain. Input material: peripheral blood. This clonotype was obtained from a woman aged 25 to 39 who had recovered from COVID-19. The CDR3 spells CASSSFSSTSSKETQYF. The CDR3 DNA reads TGTGCCAGCAGCTCCTTCAGTTCGACAAGCTCCAAAGAGACCCAGTACTTC.